This TCR beta chain comes out of a study of human T cells and chemical hapten exposure. As for the study in general: Diphenylcyclopropenone doses were given weekly to the scalps of patients across the approximately 24-week study. Broader study findings: With DPC sensitization, TCRs exceeding 1 in 1000 frequency showed no change. Since the donors had alopecia, their immune response may not be the same as that of healthy people.

The time point is: patch test 2, 6 weeks after DPC sensitization. Treatment here: therapeutic diphenylcyclopropenone sensitization with weekly scalp DPC. Participating donors were patients with alopecia, aged 18 to 70 years, considered appropriate candidates for DPC. Germline CDR1 is SGHDN and CDR2 is FVKESK. This CDR3 region has 16 residues. Losses at the gene ends were 4 bases for V and 1 base for J; bases not matched to a gene: 4. This clonotype was detected ten times or more. Its cognate antigen is unknown. TCRdb independently ran MiXCR on the RACE reads; one entry per CDR3 protein. The sample has 140,000 or so distinct CDR3 sequences, 10% to 15% seen once; the top ten hold about 1.3%.

Specimen: whole blood, collected in connection with sensitization to the hapten diphenylcyclopropenone (DPC). This receptor was identified in a woman aged 45-60 years with alopecia areata. Some clones in this sample may be carry-over from other donors' samples. The chain combines TRBV14 with TRBJ2-6, with 7 bases identical to TRBD2. The CDR3 nucleotides are TGTGCCAGCAGCCCGGGGGGTTGGTCTGGGGCCAACGTCCTGACTTTC. Amino acids: CASSPGGWSGANVLTF.